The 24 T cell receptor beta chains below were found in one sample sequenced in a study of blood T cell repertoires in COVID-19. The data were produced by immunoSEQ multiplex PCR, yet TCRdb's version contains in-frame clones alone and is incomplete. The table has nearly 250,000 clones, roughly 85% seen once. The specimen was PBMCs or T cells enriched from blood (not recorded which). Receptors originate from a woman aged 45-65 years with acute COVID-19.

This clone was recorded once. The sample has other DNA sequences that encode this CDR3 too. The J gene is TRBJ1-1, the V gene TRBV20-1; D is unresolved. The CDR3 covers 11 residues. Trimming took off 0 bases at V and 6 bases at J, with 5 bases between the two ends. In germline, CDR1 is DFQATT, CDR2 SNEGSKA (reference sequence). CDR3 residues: CSARDTPEAFF. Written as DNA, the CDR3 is TGCAGTGCTAGAGATACTCCTGAAGCTTTCTTT.

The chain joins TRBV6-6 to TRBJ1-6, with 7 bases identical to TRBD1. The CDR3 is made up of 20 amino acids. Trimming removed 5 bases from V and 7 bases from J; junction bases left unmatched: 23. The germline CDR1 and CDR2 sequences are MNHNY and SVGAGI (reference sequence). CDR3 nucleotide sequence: TGTGCCAGCAGTCCCTCTCAGGGCCTCCTCCCAGGGGGTAGGAATTCACCCCTCCACTTT. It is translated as CASSPSQGLLPGGRNSPLHF.

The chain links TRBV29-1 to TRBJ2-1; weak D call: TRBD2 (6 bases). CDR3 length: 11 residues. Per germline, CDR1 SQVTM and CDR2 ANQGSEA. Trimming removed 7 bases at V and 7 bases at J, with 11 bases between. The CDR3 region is CSDARGNEQFF. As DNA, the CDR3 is TGCAGCGACGCCCGGGGGAATGAGCAGTTCTTC.

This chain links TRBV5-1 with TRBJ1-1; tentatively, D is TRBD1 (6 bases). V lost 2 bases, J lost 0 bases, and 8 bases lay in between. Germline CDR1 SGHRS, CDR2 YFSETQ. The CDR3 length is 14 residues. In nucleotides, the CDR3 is TGCGCCAGCAGCTTCCGGACAGTGAACACTGAAGCTTTCTTT. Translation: CASSFRTVNTEAFF. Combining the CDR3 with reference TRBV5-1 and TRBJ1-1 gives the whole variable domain KAGVTQTPRYLIKTRGQQVTLSCSPISGHRSVSWYQQTPGQGLQFLFEYFSETQRNKGNFPGRFSGRQFSNSRSEMNVSTLELGDSALYLCASSFRTVNTEAFFGQGTRLTVV.

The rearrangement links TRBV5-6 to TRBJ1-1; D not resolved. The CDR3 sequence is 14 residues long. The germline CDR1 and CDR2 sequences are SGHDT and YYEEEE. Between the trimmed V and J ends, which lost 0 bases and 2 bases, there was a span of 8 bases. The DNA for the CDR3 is TGTGCCAGCAGCTTGGGGAGAGGAAACACTGAAGCTTTCTTT. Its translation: CASSLGRGNTEAFF. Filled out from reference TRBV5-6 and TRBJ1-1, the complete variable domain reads DAGVTQSPTHLIKTRGQQVTLRCSPKSGHDTVSWYQQALGQGPQFIFQYYEEEERQRGNFPDRFSGHQFPNYSSELNVNALLLGDSALYLCASSLGRGNTEAFFGQGTRLTVV.

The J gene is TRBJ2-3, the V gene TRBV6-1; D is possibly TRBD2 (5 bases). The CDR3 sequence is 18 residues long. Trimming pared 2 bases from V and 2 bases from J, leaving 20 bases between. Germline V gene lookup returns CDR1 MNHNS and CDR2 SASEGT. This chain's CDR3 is CASSEKVSGFSNTDTQYF. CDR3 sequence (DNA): TGTGCCAGCAGTGAAAAAGTTTCGGGGTTTTCCAACACAGATACGCAGTATTTT.

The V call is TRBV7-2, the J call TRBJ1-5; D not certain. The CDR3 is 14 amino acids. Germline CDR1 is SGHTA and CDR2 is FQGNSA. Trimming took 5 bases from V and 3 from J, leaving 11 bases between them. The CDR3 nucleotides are TGTGCCAGCAGCCCCCGGAGCGTCAATCAGCCCCAGCATTTT. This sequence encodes CASSPRSVNQPQHF.

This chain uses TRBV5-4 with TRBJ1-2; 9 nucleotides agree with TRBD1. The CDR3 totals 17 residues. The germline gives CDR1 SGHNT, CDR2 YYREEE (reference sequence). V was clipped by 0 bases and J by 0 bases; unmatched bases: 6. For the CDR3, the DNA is TGTGCCAGCAGCTTGGCCGGGACAGGGACCACTAACTATGGCTACACCTTC. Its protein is CASSLAGTGTTNYGYTF.

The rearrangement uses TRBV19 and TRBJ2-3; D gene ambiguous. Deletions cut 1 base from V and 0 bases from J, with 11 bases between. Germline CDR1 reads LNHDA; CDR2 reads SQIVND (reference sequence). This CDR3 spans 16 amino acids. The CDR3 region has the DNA TGTGCCAGTAGTATAGGGCCCTACGGGAGCACAGATACGCAGTATTTT. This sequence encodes CASSIGPYGSTDTQYF.

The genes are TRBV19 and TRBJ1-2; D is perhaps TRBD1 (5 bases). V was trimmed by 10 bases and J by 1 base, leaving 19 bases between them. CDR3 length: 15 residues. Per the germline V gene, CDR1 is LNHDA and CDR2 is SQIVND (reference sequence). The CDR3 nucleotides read TGTGCCACCCAAACGGGACTGGGGGGTAACTATGGCTACACCTTC. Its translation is CATQTGLGGNYGYTF.

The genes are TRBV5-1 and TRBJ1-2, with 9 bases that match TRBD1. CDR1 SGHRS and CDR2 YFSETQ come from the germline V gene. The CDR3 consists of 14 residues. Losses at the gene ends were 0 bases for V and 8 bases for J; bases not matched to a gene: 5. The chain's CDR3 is CASSLEGTGQGYTF. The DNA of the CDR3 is TGCGCCAGCAGCTTGGAAGGGACAGGGCAGGGCTACACCTTC.

The CDR3 bases are TGCAGTGCTAGTGAGGGACAGACCTACAATGAGCAGTTCTTC. Translating gives CSASEGQTYNEQFF. The chain joins TRBV20-1 to TRBJ2-1; 7 bases line up with TRBD1. The J segment lost 2 bases and the V segment lost 3 bases, leaving 4 bases of the junction unmatched. Germline V CDR1 and CDR2: DFQATT, SNEGSKA (reference sequence). The CDR3 runs 14 residues.

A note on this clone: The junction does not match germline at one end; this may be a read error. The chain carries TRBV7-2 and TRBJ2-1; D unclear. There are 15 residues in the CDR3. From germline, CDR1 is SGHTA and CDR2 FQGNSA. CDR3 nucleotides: TGTGCCAGCAGGTTAGACTGGAGCTCCTACAATGAGCAGTTCTTC. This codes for CASRLDWSSYNEQFF.

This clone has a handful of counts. CDR3: CASSYSLEKSEQYF. The DNA of the CDR3 is TGTGCCAGCAGTTACTCCCTAGAGAAGTCCGAGCAGTACTTC. This sequence joins TRBV6-5 and TRBJ2-7; D remains unclear. This CDR3 region has 14 residues. CDR1 and CDR2 (germline): MNHEY, SVGAGI. V was clipped by 0 bases and J by 6 bases, with 12 bases between them.

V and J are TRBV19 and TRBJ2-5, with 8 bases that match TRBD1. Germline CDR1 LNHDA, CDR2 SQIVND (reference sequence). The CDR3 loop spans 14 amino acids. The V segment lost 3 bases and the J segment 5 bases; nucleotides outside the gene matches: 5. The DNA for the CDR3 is TGTGCCAGTAGTATCAGTACAGGGGGTGAGACCCAGTACTTC. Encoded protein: CASSISTGGETQYF.

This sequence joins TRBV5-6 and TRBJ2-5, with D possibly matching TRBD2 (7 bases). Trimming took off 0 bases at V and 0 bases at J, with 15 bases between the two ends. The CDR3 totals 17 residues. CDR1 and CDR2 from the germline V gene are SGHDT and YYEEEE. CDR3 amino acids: CASSLAGGHPYQETQYF. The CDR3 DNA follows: TGTGCCAGCAGCTTGGCGGGGGGACACCCGTACCAAGAGACCCAGTACTTC.

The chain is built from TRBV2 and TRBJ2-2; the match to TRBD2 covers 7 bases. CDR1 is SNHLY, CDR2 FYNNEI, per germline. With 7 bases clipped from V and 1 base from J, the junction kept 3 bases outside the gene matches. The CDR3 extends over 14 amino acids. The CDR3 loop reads CASKPGGNTGELFF. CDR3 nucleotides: TGTGCCAGCAAGCCGGGGGGGAACACCGGGGAGCTGTTTTTT.

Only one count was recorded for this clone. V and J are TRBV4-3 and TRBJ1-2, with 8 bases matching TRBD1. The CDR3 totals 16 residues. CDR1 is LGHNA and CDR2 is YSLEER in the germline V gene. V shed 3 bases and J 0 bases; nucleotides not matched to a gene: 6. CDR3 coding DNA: TGCGCCAGCAGCCAGGGACAGGTACCAGCTAACTATGGCTACACCTTC. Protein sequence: CASSQGQVPANYGYTF.

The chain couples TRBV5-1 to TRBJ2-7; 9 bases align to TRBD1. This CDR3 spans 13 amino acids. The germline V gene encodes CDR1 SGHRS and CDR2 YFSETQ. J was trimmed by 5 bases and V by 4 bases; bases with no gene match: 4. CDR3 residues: CASSIRDRDEQYF. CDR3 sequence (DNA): TGCGCCAGCAGCATACGGGACAGGGACGAGCAGTACTTC.

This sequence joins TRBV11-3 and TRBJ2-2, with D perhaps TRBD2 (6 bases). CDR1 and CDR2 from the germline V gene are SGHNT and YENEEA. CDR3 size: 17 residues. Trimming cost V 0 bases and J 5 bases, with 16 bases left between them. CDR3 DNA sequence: TGTGCCAGCAGCTTAGATCGCGGGGCGGGGAGGACCGGGGAGCTGTTTTTT. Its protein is CASSLDRGAGRTGELFF.

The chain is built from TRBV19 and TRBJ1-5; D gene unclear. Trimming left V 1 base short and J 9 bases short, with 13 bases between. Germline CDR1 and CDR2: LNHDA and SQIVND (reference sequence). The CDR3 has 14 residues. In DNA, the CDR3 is TGTGCCAGTAGTATAGGCGTAGGCCCAGGGCCCCAGCATTTT. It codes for CASSIGVGPGPQHF.

The CDR3 region is CASRPGQGLYGYTF. CDR3 bases: TGTGCCAGTAGGCCGGGACAGGGTCTCTATGGCTACACCTTC. J is TRBJ1-2 and V is TRBV19; 9 bases match TRBD1. Losses at the gene ends were 6 bases for V and 4 bases for J; bases not matched to a gene: 6. Germline CDR1 LNHDA, CDR2 SQIVND (reference sequence). The CDR3 is 14 amino acids.

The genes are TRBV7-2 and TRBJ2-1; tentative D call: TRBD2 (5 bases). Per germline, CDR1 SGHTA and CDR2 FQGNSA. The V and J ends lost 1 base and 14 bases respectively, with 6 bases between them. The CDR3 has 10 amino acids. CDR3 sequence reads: CASSLGEKFF. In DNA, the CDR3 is TGTGCCAGCAGCTTAGGGGAGAAGTTCTTC.

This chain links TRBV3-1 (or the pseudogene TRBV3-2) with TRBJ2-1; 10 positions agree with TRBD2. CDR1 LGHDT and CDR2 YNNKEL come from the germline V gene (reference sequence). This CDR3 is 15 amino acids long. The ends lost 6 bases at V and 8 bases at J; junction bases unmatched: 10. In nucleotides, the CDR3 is TGTGCCAGCAGTCGGGGACTAGCGTTTGGCGATGAGCAGTTCTTC. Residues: CASSRGLAFGDEQFF.